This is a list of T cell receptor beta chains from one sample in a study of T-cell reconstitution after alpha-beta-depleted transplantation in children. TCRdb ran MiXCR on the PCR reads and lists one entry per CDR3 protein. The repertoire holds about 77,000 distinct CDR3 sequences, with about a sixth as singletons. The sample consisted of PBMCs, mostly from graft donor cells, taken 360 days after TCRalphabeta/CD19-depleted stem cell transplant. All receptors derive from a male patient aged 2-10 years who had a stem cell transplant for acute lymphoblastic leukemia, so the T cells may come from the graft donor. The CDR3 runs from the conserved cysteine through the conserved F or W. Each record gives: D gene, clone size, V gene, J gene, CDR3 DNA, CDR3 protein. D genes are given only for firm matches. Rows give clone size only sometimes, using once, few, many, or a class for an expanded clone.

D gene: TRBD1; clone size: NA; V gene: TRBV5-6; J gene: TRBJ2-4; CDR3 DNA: TGTGCCAGCAGCCCAGGACAGGGACCCCTAGCCAAAAACATTCAGTACTTC; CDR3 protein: CASSPGQGPLAKNIQYF
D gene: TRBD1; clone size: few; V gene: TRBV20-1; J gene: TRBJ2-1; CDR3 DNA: TGCAGTGCTGGGGGACAGGGGCTCAACAATGAGCAGTTCTTC; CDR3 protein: CSAGGQGLNNEQFF
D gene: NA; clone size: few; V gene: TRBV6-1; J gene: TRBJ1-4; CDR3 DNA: TGTGCCAGCGTCTCCGGGACCTTCGAAGAAAAACTGTTTTTT; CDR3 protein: CASVSGTFEEKLFF
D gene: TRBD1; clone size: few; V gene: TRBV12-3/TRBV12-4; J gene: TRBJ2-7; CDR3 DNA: TGTGCCAGCAGTCGGGACAGCGCTCACTACGAGCAGTACTTC; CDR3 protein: CASSRDSAHYEQYF
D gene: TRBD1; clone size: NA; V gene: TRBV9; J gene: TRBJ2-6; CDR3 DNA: TGTGCCAGCTCGCATGCAGGGGGCGGCGCTGGGGCCAACGTCCTGACTTTC; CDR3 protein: CASSHAGGGAGANVLTF
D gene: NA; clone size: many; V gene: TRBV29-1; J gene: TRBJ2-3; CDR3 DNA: TGCAGCGTCGGAAGGTCGGCAATAAACACAGATACGCAGTATTTT; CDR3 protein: CSVGRSAINTDTQYF
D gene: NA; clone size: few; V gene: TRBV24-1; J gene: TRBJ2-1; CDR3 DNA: TGTGCCACCAGTATACTAGATGAGCAGTTCTTC; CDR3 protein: CATSILDEQFF
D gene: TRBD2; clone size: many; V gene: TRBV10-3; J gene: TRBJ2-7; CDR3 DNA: TGTGCCATCAGTGAATTTGGACTAGCGGTCTACGAGCAGTACTTC; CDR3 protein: CAISEFGLAVYEQYF
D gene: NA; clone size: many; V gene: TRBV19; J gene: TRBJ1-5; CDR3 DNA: TGTGCCAGTAGTATCTTGCGTCAGCCCCAGCATTTT; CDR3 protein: CASSILRQPQHF
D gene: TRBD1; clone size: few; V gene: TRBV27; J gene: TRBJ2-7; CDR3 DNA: TGTGCCAGCAGTTTTAGAAGGACAGGGGACTACGAGCAGTACTTC; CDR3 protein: CASSFRRTGDYEQYF
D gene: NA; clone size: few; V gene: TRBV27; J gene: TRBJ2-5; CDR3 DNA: TGTGCCAGCAGTTTTAGGGCGGCCTCAAGGGGAGAGACCCAGTACTTC; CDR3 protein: CASSFRAASRGETQYF
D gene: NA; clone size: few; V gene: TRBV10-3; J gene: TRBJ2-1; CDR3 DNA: TGTGCCATAGCTTTGGGGGACAATGCCTACAATGAGCAGTTCTTC; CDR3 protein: CAIALGDNAYNEQFF
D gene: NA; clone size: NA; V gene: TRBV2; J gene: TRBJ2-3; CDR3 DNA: TGTGCCAGCAGTGTCCTCCGGCCGGGTGATACGCAGTATTTT; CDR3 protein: CASSVLRPGDTQYF
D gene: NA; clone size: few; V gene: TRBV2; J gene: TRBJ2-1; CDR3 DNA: TGTGCCAGCAGATTGCCCCCTGAGATTTGGGTAAACAATGAGCAGTTCTTC; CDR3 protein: CASRLPPEIWVNNEQFF
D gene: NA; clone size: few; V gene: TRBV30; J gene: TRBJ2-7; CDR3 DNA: TGTGCCTGGATGGGGGTTAGTTACGAGCAGTACTTC; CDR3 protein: CAWMGVSYEQYF
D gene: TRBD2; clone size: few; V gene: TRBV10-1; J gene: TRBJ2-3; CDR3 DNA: TGCGCCAGCAGTGGGACTAGCGGGAGTGCAGATACGCAGTATTTT; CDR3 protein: CASSGTSGSADTQYF
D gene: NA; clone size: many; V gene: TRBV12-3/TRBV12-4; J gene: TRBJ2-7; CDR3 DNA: TGTGCCAGCAGCCCTCATCGAGTTTACGAGCAGTACTTC; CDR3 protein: CASSPHRVYEQYF
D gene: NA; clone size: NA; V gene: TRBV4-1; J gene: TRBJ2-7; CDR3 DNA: TGCGCCAGCAGCCAAGATAGTACAGGCCTAGGGCAGTACTTC; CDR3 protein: CASSQDSTGLGQYF
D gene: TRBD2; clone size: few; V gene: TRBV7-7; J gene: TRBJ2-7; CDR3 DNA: TGTGCCAGCAGCCAACCGGGACTAGCGGGAGAGTGGTACGAGCAGTACTTC; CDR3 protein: CASSQPGLAGEWYEQYF
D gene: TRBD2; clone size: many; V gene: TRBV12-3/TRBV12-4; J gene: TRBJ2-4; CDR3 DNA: TGTGCCAGCAGCCCCGGGAGGGCCGGCAACATTCAGTACTTC; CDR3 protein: CASSPGRAGNIQYF
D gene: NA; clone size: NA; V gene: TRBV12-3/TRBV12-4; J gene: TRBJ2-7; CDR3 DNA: TGTGCCAGCAGTTTTCGAGGCCCAGCCTACGAGCAGTACTTC; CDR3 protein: CASSFRGPAYEQYF
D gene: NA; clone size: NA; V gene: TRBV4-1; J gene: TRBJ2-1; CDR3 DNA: TGCGCCAGCAGCCAAGACCTCCCGGGACGAAACAATGAGCAGTTCTTC; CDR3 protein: CASSQDLPGRNNEQFF